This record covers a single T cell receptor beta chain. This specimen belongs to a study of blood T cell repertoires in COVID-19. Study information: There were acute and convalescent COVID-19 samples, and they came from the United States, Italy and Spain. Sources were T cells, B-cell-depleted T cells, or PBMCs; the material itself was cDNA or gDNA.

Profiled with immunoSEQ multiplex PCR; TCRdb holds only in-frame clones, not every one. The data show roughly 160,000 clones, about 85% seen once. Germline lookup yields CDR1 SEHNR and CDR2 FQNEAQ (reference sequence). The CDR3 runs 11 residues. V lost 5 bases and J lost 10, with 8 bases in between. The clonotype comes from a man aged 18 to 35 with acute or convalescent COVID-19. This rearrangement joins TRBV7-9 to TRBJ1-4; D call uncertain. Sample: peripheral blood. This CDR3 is CASSPSGKLFF. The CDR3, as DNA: TGTGCCAGCAGCCCCAGCGGAAAACTGTTTTTT. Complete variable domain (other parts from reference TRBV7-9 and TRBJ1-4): DTGVSQNPRHKITKRGQNVTFRCDPISEHNRLYWYRQTLGQGPEFLTYFQNEAQLEKSRLLSDRFSAERPKGSFSTLEIQRTEQGDSAMYLCASSPSGKLFFGSGTQLSVL.